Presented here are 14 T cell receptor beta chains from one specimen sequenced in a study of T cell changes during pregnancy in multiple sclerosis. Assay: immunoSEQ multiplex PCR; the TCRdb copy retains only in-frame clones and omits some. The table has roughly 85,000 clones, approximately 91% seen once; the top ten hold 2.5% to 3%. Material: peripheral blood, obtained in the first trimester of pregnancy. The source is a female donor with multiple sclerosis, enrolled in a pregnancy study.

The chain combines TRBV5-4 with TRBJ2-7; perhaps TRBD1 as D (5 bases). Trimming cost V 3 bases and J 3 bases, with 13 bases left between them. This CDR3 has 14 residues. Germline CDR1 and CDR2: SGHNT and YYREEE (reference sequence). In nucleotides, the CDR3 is TGTGCCAGCAGCTCCGAGACAGCCAACTACGAGCAGTACTTC. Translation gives CASSSETANYEQYF.

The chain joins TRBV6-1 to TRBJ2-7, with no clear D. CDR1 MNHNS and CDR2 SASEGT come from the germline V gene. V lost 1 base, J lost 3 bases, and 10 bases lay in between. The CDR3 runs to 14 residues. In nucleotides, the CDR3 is TGTGCCAGCAGTGAAGAGAAGAGGTTCTACGAGCAGTACTTC. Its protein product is CASSEEKRFYEQYF.

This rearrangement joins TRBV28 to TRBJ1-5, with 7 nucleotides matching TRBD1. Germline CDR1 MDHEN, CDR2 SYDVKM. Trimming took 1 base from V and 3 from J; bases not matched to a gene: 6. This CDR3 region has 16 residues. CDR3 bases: TGTGCCAGCAGTTTATTCGGGACAGTAATCAATCAGCCCCAGCATTTT. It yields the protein CASSLFGTVINQPQHF.

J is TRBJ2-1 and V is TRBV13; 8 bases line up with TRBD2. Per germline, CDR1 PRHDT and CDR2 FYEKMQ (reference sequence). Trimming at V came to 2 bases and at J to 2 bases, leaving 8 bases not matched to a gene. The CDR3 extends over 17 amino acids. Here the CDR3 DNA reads TGTGCCAGCAGCTTAATGGCGGGAGGTGGCCCCTACAATGAGCAGTTCTTC. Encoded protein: CASSLMAGGGPYNEQFF.

CDR3 residues: CAWRGSGSSSYEQYF. CDR3 coding DNA: TGTGCCTGGAGAGGCAGCGGGAGTTCTTCCTACGAGCAGTACTTC. The rearrangement links TRBV30 to TRBJ2-7, with TRBD2 identical over 8 bases. The CDR3 sequence is 15 residues long. The V segment lost 3 bases and the J segment 1 base; nucleotides outside the gene matches: 8. Germline CDR1 is GTSNPN and CDR2 is SVGIG (reference sequence).

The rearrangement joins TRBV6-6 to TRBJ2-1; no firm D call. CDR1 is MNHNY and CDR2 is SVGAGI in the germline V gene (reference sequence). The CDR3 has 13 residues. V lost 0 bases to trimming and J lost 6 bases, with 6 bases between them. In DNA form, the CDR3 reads TGTGCCAGCAGTTACTCGAGAGCCAATGAGCAGTTCTTC. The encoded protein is CASSYSRANEQFF.

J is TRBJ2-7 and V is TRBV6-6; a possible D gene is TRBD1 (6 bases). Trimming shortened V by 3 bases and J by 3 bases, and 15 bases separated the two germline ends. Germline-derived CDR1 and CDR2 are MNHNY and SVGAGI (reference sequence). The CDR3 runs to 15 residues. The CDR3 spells CASSYAGDLGYEQYF. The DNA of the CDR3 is TGTGCCAGCAGTTATGCAGGGGATTTGGGCTACGAGCAGTACTTC.

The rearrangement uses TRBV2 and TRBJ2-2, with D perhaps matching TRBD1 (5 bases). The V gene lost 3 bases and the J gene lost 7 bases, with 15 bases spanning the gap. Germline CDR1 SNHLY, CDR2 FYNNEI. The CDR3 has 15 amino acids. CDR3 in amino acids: CASSDPTVSGGELFF. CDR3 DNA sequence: TGTGCCAGCAGTGATCCGACAGTTTCGGGCGGGGAGCTGTTTTTT.

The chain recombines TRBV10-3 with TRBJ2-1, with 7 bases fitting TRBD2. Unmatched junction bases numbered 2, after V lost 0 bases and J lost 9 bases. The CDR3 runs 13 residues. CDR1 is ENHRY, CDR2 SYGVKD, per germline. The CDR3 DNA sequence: TGTGCCATCAGTGAGTCGGGCGGGGGTGAGCAGTTCTTC. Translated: CAISESGGGEQFF.

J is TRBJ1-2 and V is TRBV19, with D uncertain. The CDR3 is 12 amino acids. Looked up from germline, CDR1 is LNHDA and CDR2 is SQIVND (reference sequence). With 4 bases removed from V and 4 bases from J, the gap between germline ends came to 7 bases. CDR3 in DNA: TGTGCCAGTAGTACCCCAGGCTATGGCTACACCTTC. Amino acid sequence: CASSTPGYGYTF. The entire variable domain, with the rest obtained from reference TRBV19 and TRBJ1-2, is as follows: DGGITQSPKYLFRKEGQNVTLSCEQNLNHDAMYWYRQDPGQGLRLIYYSQIVNDFQKGDIAEGYSVSREKKESFPLTVTSAQKNPTAFYLCASSTPGYGYTFGSGTRLTVV.

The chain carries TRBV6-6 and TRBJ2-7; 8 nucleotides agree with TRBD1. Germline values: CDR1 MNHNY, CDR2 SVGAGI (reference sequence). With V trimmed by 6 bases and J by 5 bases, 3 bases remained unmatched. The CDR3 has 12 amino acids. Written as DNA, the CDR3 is TGTGCCAGCAGGCAGGGGGCGGACGAGCAGTACTTC. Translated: CASRQGADEQYF.

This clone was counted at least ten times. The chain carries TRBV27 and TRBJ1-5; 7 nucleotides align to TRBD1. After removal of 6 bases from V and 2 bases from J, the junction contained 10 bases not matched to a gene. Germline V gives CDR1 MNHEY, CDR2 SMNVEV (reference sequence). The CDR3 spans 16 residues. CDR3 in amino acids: CASREISGGRNQPQHF. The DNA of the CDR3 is TGTGCCAGCAGGGAAATCTCAGGGGGACGCAATCAGCCCCAGCATTTT.

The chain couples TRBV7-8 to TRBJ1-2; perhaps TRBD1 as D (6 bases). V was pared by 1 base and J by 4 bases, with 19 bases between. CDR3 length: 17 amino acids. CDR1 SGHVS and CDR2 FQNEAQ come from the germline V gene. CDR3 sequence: CASSLGVGGTLIYGYTF. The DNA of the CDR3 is TGTGCCAGCAGCTTAGGAGTGGGGGGGACACTCATCTATGGCTACACCTTC.

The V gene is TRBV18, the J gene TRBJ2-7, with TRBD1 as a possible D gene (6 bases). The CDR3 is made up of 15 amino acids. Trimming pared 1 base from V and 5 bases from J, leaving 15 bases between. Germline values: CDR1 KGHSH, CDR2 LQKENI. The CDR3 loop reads CASSPRDLGGHEQYF. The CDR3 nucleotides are TGTGCCAGCTCACCACGGGATCTAGGGGGTCACGAGCAGTACTTC.